Described below is a single T cell receptor (beta chain) sequence and its context. The PCR used 60 Vbeta and 13 Jbeta primers. Profiled with immunoSEQ multiplex PCR; TCRdb holds only in-frame clones, not every one. The top ten clones hold more than 1.5% of a sample with approximately 140,000 clones, approximately 84% of them seen once. CDR1 and CDR2 (germline): SQVTM, ANQGSEA. V trimming: 4 bases; J trimming: 7 bases; junction bases outside the gene matches: 13. The CDR3 length is 16 residues. The data were obtained in a study of cytomegalovirus exposure and HLA in healthy donors. The sample was PBMCs. The V and J genes are TRBV29-1 and TRBJ2-1, with 10 bases that match TRBD2. This receptor was obtained from a woman in her 40s in good health and CMV-seronegative. This CDR3 is CSVAVWASGSQNEQFF. For the CDR3, the DNA is TGCAGCGTTGCTGTCTGGGCTAGCGGGAGCCAGAATGAGCAGTTCTTC.